This TCR beta chain comes out of a study of cytomegalovirus exposure and HLA in healthy donors. This CDR3 is 15 amino acids long. Germline lookup yields CDR1 SGHRS and CDR2 YFSETQ. The junction had 4 bases not matched to a gene; V was cut back by 1 base and J by 5 bases. At collection, donors were nominally healthy, but unrecorded immune exposures were probable. To note about this clone: Its antigen is not known.

Study-level findings and limits: Several of the most significant clusters appeared, in a later analysis, to be linked to common viral pathogens.

Amplification used 60 Vbeta primers and 13 Jbeta primers. Profiling relied on immunoSEQ multiplex PCR, and the TCRdb table lists in-frame clones only, not all of them. The table lists about 52,000 clones, roughly 50% of them singletons. Sequenced input: PBMCs. The gene calls are TRBV5-1 and TRBJ2-1; TRBD2 matches at 9 bases. The TCR was taken from a human donor in good health. CDR3 sequence (DNA): TGCGCCAGCAGCTTGCGAGCGGGGGGCAACAATGAGCAGTTCTTC. Protein product: CASSLRAGGNNEQFF.